The rows below give T cell receptor beta chains drawn from one sample of a study of control samples from healthy donors and cancer patients. TCRdb's table, derived via immunoSEQ multiplex PCR, lists solely in-frame clones and lacks some. Here the sample spans approximately 140,000 clones, around 94% being singletons. Sequencing input: blood. Source of these receptors: a man in his forties in good health. The CDR3 runs from the conserved cysteine through the conserved F or W. The D gene is left open where the match is weak. Clone size appears in some rows only: once, few, many, or a class for an expanded clone.

size,V,D,J,DNA,CDR3
-,TRBV3-1/TRBV3-2,-,TRBJ1-2,TGTGCCAGCAGCCAAGTCACAGACTATGGCTACACCTTC,CASSQVTDYGYTF
-,TRBV7-2,-,TRBJ2-2,TGTGCCAGCAGGGGTGGAGGGAGTGGGACCGGGGAGCTGTTTTTT,CASRGGGSGTGELFF
-,TRBV5-5,TRBD1,TRBJ1-2,TGTGCCAGCAGCTTGGGACAGGGAATGGACTATGGCTACACCTTC,CASSLGQGMDYGYTF
-,TRBV4-2,-,TRBJ2-2,TGTGCCAGCAGTCCAGGGGTCAACACCGGGGAGCTGTTTTTT,CASSPGVNTGELFF
-,TRBV6-6,-,TRBJ1-2,TGTGCCAGCAGTTCCACTCAGACCGAAGGCTACACCTTC,CASSSTQTEGYTF
-,TRBV2,TRBD1,TRBJ1-5,TGTGCCAGCAGTCCGACAGGGAGATGGGGTCAGCCCCAGCATTTT,CASSPTGRWGQPQHF
-,TRBV5-6,-,TRBJ2-5,TGTGCCAGCAGCTTGGAGGGGACTGCCCTAGAGACCCAGTACTTC,CASSLEGTALETQYF
-,TRBV9,TRBD1,TRBJ1-2,TGTGCCAGCAGCCCGGGACAGGGTAATGGCTACACCTTC,CASSPGQGNGYTF
few,TRBV28,-,TRBJ2-2,TGTGCCAGCGGGGGTGCAGGGGAGAGAACCGGGGAGCTGTTTTTT,CASGGAGERTGELFF
-,TRBV6-4,TRBD2,TRBJ2-1,TGTGCCAGCAGTCCAACTAGCGGGGCCAGCAATGAGCAGTTCTTC,CASSPTSGASNEQFF
-,TRBV28,-,TRBJ1-5,TGTGCCAGCAGCGTCAGGAATAGCAATCAGCCCCAGCATTTT,CASSVRNSNQPQHF
-,TRBV6-4,-,TRBJ2-1,TGTGCCAGCAGAAAAACAGGGTACAATGAGCAGTTCTTC,CASRKTGYNEQFF
-,TRBV12-3/TRBV12-4,-,TRBJ1-2,TGTGCCAGCAGTTTAGGTTACTATGGCTACACCTTC,CASSLGYYGYTF
-,TRBV6-2/TRBV6-3,-,TRBJ2-7,TGTGCCAGCAGTTTGACAGGACCGTCCTACGAGCAGTACTTC,CASSLTGPSYEQYF
-,TRBV7-9,-,TRBJ2-7,TGTGCCAGCAGCTTAGGGGACCCCAACGGCTACGAGCAGTACTTC,CASSLGDPNGYEQYF
-,TRBV7-7,TRBD1,TRBJ2-1,TGTGCTAGCAGCTTAGAGGGAGACAGGGGAGGTTACAATGAGCAGTTCTTC,CASSLEGDRGGYNEQFF
-,TRBV5-1,TRBD1,TRBJ1-1,TGCGCCAGCAGCCCCGCAGGGGGCGACACTGAAGCTTTCTTT,CASSPAGGDTEAFF
-,TRBV9,TRBD2,TRBJ2-3,TGTGCCAGCAGCTCTGGGACTAGCGGGTCAAGCACAGATACGCAGTATTTT,CASSSGTSGSSTDTQYF
-,TRBV29-1,-,TRBJ1-1,TGCAGCGTTGAAGGGGTGGGGGAGATTTTGAACACTGAAGCTTTCTTT,CSVEGVGEILNTEAFF
-,TRBV15,TRBD2,TRBJ2-3,TGTGCCACCAGCAGAGGATCTAGCGGGAGCACAGATACGCAGTATTTT,CATSRGSSGSTDTQYF
-,TRBV27,TRBD1,TRBJ2-1,TGTGCCAGCAGTGGGGGGACAGGGAGAGGTGAGCAGTTCTTC,CASSGGTGRGEQFF
-,TRBV6-4,-,TRBJ1-5,TGTGCCAGCCGGGTTTCTCAGCCCCAGCATTTT,CASRVSQPQHF
once,TRBV6-4,-,TRBJ1-5,TGTGCCAGCAGTGACTCGGAGACTCGGCCCCAGCATTTT,CASSDSETRPQHF
-,TRBV15,-,TRBJ2-7,TGTGCCACCAGCAGAGATCCGGGCAATAGCGAGCAGTACTTC,CATSRDPGNSEQYF
-,TRBV5-4,-,TRBJ1-3,TGTGCCAGCAGTCAGGACAGCGCCACAAACACCATATATTTT,CASSQDSATNTIYF
-,TRBV6-1,TRBD1,TRBJ2-7,TGTGCCAGCAGTGCCATCACAGGGACAGCGACTTACTACGAGCAGTACTTC,CASSAITGTATYYEQYF
-,TRBV5-1,TRBD2,TRBJ2-1,TGCGCCAGCAGCTTGGCTAGCGGGGGACTGTCCTCCTACAATGAGCAGTTCTTC,CASSLASGGLSSYNEQFF
-,TRBV6-6,TRBD1,TRBJ1-4,TGTGCCAGCAGTTACCGGACAGGGGAGGGTGAAAAACTGTTTTTT,CASSYRTGEGEKLFF
-,TRBV28,TRBD1,TRBJ1-5,TGTGCCAGCAGTTCCTCTGTACAGGGGTTTGGGCAGCCCCAGCATTTT,CASSSSVQGFGQPQHF
-,TRBV7-9,-,TRBJ1-6,TGTGCCGTCGAATGGAGGGGTGATAATTCACCCCTCCACTTT,CAVEWRGDNSPLHF
-,TRBV9,-,TRBJ1-2,TGTGCCAGCAGCCCTTCGGAAAACTATGGCTACACCTTC,CASSPSENYGYTF
-,TRBV9,TRBD2,TRBJ2-2,TGTGCCAGCAGCTCGGTCAGCGGGAGGGCCGACGGGGAGCTGTTTTTT,CASSSVSGRADGELFF
-,TRBV5-1,TRBD1,TRBJ2-5,TGCGCCAGCAGCAGAAATCTCCCGGGACAGGGGGCGGTGGAGACCCAGTACTTC,CASSRNLPGQGAVETQYF
-,TRBV6-2/TRBV6-3,TRBD1,TRBJ1-2,TGTGCCAGCAGTTACTCTTCCGACAGGGTTGAGGGTCTCGACACCTTC,CASSYSSDRVEGLDTF
-,TRBV10-3,-,TRBJ2-3,TGTGCCATCAGCGGACGGATCACAGATACGCAGTATTTT,CAISGRITDTQYF
once,TRBV5-4,-,TRBJ2-3,TGTGCCAGCAGCCTGAGCACAGATACGCAGTATTTT,CASSLSTDTQYF
-,TRBV6-6,-,TRBJ1-2,TGTGCCAGCAAAAGGGCAGGGCAGGTCGGCTACACCTTC,CASKRAGQVGYTF
-,TRBV18,-,TRBJ2-7,TGTGCCAGCTCACCCGGCCCGCCCTTCGCTGGGGGAGAGCAGTACTTC,CASSPGPPFAGGEQYF
-,TRBV18,TRBD1,TRBJ1-3,TGTGCCAGCTCACCACCGGACAGGATATCTGGAAACACCATATATTTT,CASSPPDRISGNTIYF
-,TRBV5-1,-,TRBJ1-1,TGCGCCAGCGGAATGCAAGGCATGAACACTGAAGCTTTCTTT,CASGMQGMNTEAFF
-,TRBV7-9,-,TRBJ2-1,TGTGCCAGCAGCGCTGGGGGATCGTATGAGCAGTTCTTC,CASSAGGSYEQFF
-,TRBV4-1,TRBD1,TRBJ1-1,TGCGCCAGCAGCCAAGTAGTCCGGACAGGTGGCGGGGTGGCTTTCTTT,CASSQVVRTGGGVAFF
-,TRBV9,TRBD1,TRBJ1-2,TGTGCCAGCAGCACAGGGACAGGGGAGTATGGCTACACCTTC,CASSTGTGEYGYTF
-,TRBV2,-,TRBJ2-3,TGTGCCAGCAGGCAAGACTTAGATACGCAGTATTTT,CASRQDLDTQYF
-,TRBV10-3,-,TRBJ1-2,TGTGCCATCAGTGAGTCAGGGGACGGCGGGGGCTACACCTTC,CAISESGDGGGYTF
-,TRBV11-3,TRBD1,TRBJ2-1,TGTGCCAGCAGCCTAAGATGGGACAGAGGATACAATGAGCAGTTCTTC,CASSLRWDRGYNEQFF
-,TRBV7-9,TRBD1,TRBJ2-2,TGTGCCAGCAGCCTCCGGACAGGGCTTGGCACCGGGGAGCTGTTTTTT,CASSLRTGLGTGELFF